Given below is one T cell receptor beta chain in context. Its antigen is currently unknown. The record originates from a study of OX40 agonist ivuxolimab in advanced cancers. Across the whole study: Treatment of patients was with ivuxolimab, an agonistic anti-OX40 (CD134) antibody. Partial responses, seen in three patients, involved one hepatocellular carcinoma and two cutaneous melanomas.

The repertoire was sequenced with immunoSEQ multiplex PCR; TCRdb's copy has only in-frame clones and lacks some. The sample lists some 70,000 clones, roughly 90% occurring once. In germline, CDR1 is MGHRA, CDR2 YSYEKL. V shed 5 bases and J shed 5 bases, with 12 bases lying between them. The CDR3 totals 13 residues. Study findings and constraints: Expanded peripheral T-cell antigen specificity went undetermined. CD8+ T cells showed, on average, more clonal expansion than CD4+ cells.

The receptor was isolated from an adult with an advanced solid tumor such as melanoma, head and neck, liver or kidney cancer. Specimen: CD4+ or CD8+ T cells sorted from blood, collected in a trial of the OX40 agonist ivuxolimab. V gene TRBV4-1 combines with J gene TRBJ1-1; possibly TRBD1 for D (6 bases). This CDR3 reads CASSYEGGTEAFF. The CDR3 bases are TGCGCCAGCAGCTATGAGGGGGGAACTGAAGCTTTCTTT.